This T cell receptor (beta chain) originates from a study of T cells after yellow fever vaccination. Study overall: Researchers used SMART-Seq v4 Ultra Low Input to prepare fractions that had low cell numbers. Study results and caveats: It was a weaker secondary response, yet one that peaked faster, at day 5 versus 15. High-abundance clonotypes from the bulk population could contaminate FACS-sorted repertoires.

Of note for this clonotype: Its specificity is unknown.

A 5'RACE template-switching step, the method used to make TCR cDNA, added a universal primer site and UMIs. TCRdb ran MiXCR on the 5' RACE reads and lists one entry per CDR3 protein. The data show a few hundred thousand distinct CDR3 sequences, about 12% seen once. Trimming took off 3 bases at V and 0 bases at J, with 12 bases between the two ends. Looked up from germline, CDR1 is LGHDT and CDR2 is YNNKEL (reference sequence). CDR3 length equals 17 residues. The rearrangement uses TRBV3-1 and TRBJ1-6; D remains unclear. The sequence was obtained from a man in his late teens or twenties who received the YFV17D yellow fever vaccine. The sample was CD4+ T cells sorted from PBMCs, taken 15 days after the yellow fever booster vaccination. The CDR3 loop reads CASSQNRPSSYNSPLHF. Written as DNA, the CDR3 is TGTGCCAGCAGCCAGAACAGACCGAGCTCCTATAATTCACCCCTCCACTTT.